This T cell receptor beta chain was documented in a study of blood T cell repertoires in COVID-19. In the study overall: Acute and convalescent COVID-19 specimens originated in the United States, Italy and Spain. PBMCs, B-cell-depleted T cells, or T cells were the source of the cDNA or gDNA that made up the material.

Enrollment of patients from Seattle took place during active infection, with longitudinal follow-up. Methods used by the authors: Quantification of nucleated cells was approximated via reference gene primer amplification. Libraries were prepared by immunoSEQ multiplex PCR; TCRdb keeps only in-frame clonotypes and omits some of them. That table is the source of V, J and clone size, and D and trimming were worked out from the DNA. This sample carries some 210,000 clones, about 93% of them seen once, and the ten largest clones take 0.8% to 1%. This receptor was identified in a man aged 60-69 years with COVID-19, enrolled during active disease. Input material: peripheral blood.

Written as DNA, the CDR3 is TGTGCCAGCAGTGGAGGCGGGGGGGCCCGAGATTACAATGAGCAGTTCTTC. Translation gives CASSGGGGARDYNEQFF. The rearrangement links TRBV2 to TRBJ2-1; 9 bases agree with TRBD2. J lost 4 bases, V lost 4 bases, and 11 bases had no gene match. This CDR3 is 17 amino acids long. The germline V gene has CDR1 SNHLY and CDR2 FYNNEI.